Listed below are T cell receptor beta chains from one sample, sequenced in a study of blood T cell repertoires in COVID-19. Assay used: immunoSEQ multiplex PCR; TCRdb lists only in-frame clones, some missing. The sample holds about 370,000 clones; 89% are singletons and the top ten take around 2.8%. The sample was peripheral blood. These receptors all stem from a woman aged 25-40 years with COVID-19, enrolled during active disease. The CDR3 runs from the conserved cysteine through the conserved F or W. The D gene is left open where the match is weak. Clone size is shown for a subset of rows, as once, few, many or a class of expanded clone.

D gene	J gene	V gene	clone size	CDR3 DNA	CDR3 protein
-	TRBJ2-1	TRBV19	-	TGTGCCAGTAGCCGAGATAAGGAGGCCTACAATGAGCAGTTCTTC	CASSRDKEAYNEQFF
-	TRBJ1-2	TRBV6-2/TRBV6-3	-	TGTGCCAGCAGTTACCCTAGAGATGGCTACACCTTC	CASSYPRDGYTF
TRBD2	TRBJ2-3	TRBV9	-	TGTGCCAGCAGCGCGGGACTAGCGACAACAGATACGCAGTATTTT	CASSAGLATTDTQYF
-	TRBJ2-7	TRBV6-1	many	TGTGCCAGCAGTGAAGGTCTCTCCTACGAGCAGTACTTC	CASSEGLSYEQYF
-	TRBJ1-5	TRBV10-1	-	TGCGCCAGCAGGGGGCTAATTTCCCAGCCCCAGCATTTT	CASRGLISQPQHF
-	TRBJ1-6	TRBV12-3/TRBV12-4	few	TGTGCCAGCAGTTTACAGATTAATTCACCCCTCCACTTT	CASSLQINSPLHF
-	TRBJ2-3	TRBV7-6	few	TGTGCCAGCAGCCCCACGGAGGTAGACACAGATACGCAGTATTTT	CASSPTEVDTDTQYF
TRBD2	TRBJ2-1	TRBV9	-	TGTGCCAGCGAAGGGCGGGGGGCGCGCAATGAGCAGTTCTTC	CASEGRGARNEQFF
-	TRBJ2-4	TRBV3-1/TRBV3-2	-	TGTGCCAGCAGCCAAGATTTAGGGGGAAAAGCCAAAAACATTCAGTACTTC	CASSQDLGGKAKNIQYF
TRBD1	TRBJ1-1	TRBV5-1	-	TGCGCCAGCAGCCCAGAGCACAGGGGTACTGAAGCTTTCTTT	CASSPEHRGTEAFF
TRBD1	TRBJ2-1	TRBV28	-	TGTGCCAGCCGGAGCGTAGGACAGGGCTCCTACAATGAGCAGTTCTTC	CASRSVGQGSYNEQFF
TRBD2	TRBJ2-1	TRBV7-9	-	TGTGCCAGCAGCCCCTCAGCGGGAGTGTCCTACAATGAGCAGTTCTTC	CASSPSAGVSYNEQFF
-	TRBJ2-1	TRBV6-2/TRBV6-3	-	TGTGCCAGCAGTTACTCCGGGGGTTCGTCCAAAGACTCCTACAATGAGCAGTTCTTC	CASSYSGGSSKDSYNEQFF
-	TRBJ1-3	TRBV7-2	-	TGTGCCAGCAGCTTAGCTAGAGCCCCCTCTGGAAACACCATATATTTT	CASSLARAPSGNTIYF
-	TRBJ2-1	TRBV7-6	-	TGTGCCAGCAGCTCTACCGTTTCGGGGAATGAGCAGTTCTTC	CASSSTVSGNEQFF
-	TRBJ2-3	TRBV4-3	-	TGCGCCAGCAGCCAAGACGCAACCTCAGGGGGGAGGATTAGCACAGATACGCAGTATTTT	CASSQDATSGGRISTDTQYF
TRBD1	TRBJ2-7	TRBV7-9	-	TGTGCCAGCAGCCACGGACGACGACAGGGGACCTACGAGCAGTACTTC	CASSHGRRQGTYEQYF
TRBD1	TRBJ1-2	TRBV19	-	TGTGCCAGTAGCCCAGGGACAGCTAACTATGGCTACACCTTC	CASSPGTANYGYTF
-	TRBJ2-7	TRBV18	-	TGTGCCAGCTCACGTCAGGCCTCCTACGAGCAGTACTTC	CASSRQASYEQYF
-	TRBJ1-1	TRBV19	-	TGTGCCAGCTCCTCGGAGCGGGAACTTCCGAACACTGAAGCTTTCTTT	CASSSERELPNTEAFF
TRBD1	TRBJ1-4	TRBV5-1	-	TGCGCCAGCAGCTTGGGGGACAGGGGGCCTAATGAAAAACTGTTTTTT	CASSLGDRGPNEKLFF
-	TRBJ1-6	TRBV5-4	-	TGTGCCAGCAGCTTGGGGTCAGGGTATAATTCACCCCTCCACTTT	CASSLGSGYNSPLHF
TRBD2	TRBJ2-2	TRBV7-2	-	TGTGCCAGCAGCCCCCGGAGCGGGGGGGTTGTCGGGGAGCTGTTTTTT	CASSPRSGGVVGELFF
TRBD1	TRBJ1-2	TRBV7-9	-	TGTGCCAACTTCGACAGGGGGCTAACTGGCTACACCTTC	CANFDRGLTGYTF
-	TRBJ2-1	TRBV5-4	-	TGTGCCAGCAGCTTGAGGTTAGCATGGATGTACAATGAGCAGTTCTTC	CASSLRLAWMYNEQFF
-	TRBJ1-3	TRBV11-2	-	TGTGCCAGCAGCCCCGCCGGGCAGGGGAGCTCTGGAAACACCATATATTTT	CASSPAGQGSSGNTIYF
TRBD1	TRBJ1-2	TRBV3-1/TRBV3-2	-	TGTGCCAGCAGCTTCCGGGACAGGGGACCCTACACCTTC	CASSFRDRGPYTF
TRBD2	TRBJ2-1	TRBV3-1/TRBV3-2	-	TGTGCCAGCAGCCAACTTAGGGCTAGCGGGGAACGCGACAATGAGCAGTTCTTC	CASSQLRASGERDNEQFF
-	TRBJ1-2	TRBV20-1	-	TGCAGTGCTAGTAAGACAGGCCTGCGTGATGGCTACACCTTC	CSASKTGLRDGYTF
-	TRBJ1-1	TRBV3-1/TRBV3-2	-	TGTGCCAGCAGCCCCTTACAGGGTGGTACTGAAGCTTTCTTT	CASSPLQGGTEAFF
-	TRBJ1-3	TRBV28	-	TGTGCCAGCAGTTTAAGCGGGGTGGGAAACACCATATATTTT	CASSLSGVGNTIYF
-	TRBJ2-1	TRBV4-2	-	TGTGCCAGCAGCCAGGGACAAGACCCCTTCAATGAGCAGTTCTTC	CASSQGQDPFNEQFF
-	TRBJ1-5	TRBV6-2/TRBV6-3	-	TGTGCCAGCAGTTATTCGACCGGGGGGATACGCAATCAGCCCCAGCATTTT	CASSYSTGGIRNQPQHF
-	TRBJ2-1	TRBV11-3	-	TGTGCCAGCAGCCAAGAGGGAGTCGGGGATGAGCAGTTCTTC	CASSQEGVGDEQFF
-	TRBJ1-5	TRBV7-2	-	TGTGCCAGCAGCTTAGTCGAGAATCAGCCCCAGCATTTT	CASSLVENQPQHF
TRBD2	TRBJ2-5	TRBV18	few	TGTGCCAGCTCACCGGGTATGGCAGCTGCGGGAGGAGAGACCCAGTACTTC	CASSPGMAAAGGETQYF
-	TRBJ1-1	TRBV11-3	-	TGTGCCAGCGGATCGGGGTTGGACACTGAAGCTTTCTTT	CASGSGLDTEAFF
TRBD2	TRBJ2-1	TRBV9	-	TGTGCCAGCAGCGTAGAACTAGCGGGGGGGAATGAGCAGTTCTTC	CASSVELAGGNEQFF
-	TRBJ1-1	TRBV19	-	TGTGCCAGTAGTTATACCGGGGGCACTGAAGCTTTCTTT	CASSYTGGTEAFF
TRBD1	TRBJ2-5	TRBV7-7	-	TGTGCTAGCAGCGCTCGACAGGGCGGTGAGACCCAGTACTTC	CASSARQGGETQYF
TRBD2	TRBJ2-1	TRBV7-8	-	TGTGCCAGCAGCCCCAAGCGGGGGGTCTACAATGAGCAGTTCTTC	CASSPKRGVYNEQFF
TRBD1	TRBJ1-2	TRBV7-2	-	TGTGCCAGCAGCTTAGACCCAGGGGGCGCCTTTGGCTACACCTTC	CASSLDPGGAFGYTF
TRBD1	TRBJ1-2	TRBV18	-	TGTGCCAGCTCACGATCGACAGGGGATGGCTACACCTTC	CASSRSTGDGYTF
-	TRBJ1-4	TRBV19	-	TGTGCCAGTAGTCCCCTTTTCGGGACTAATGAAAAACTGTTTTTT	CASSPLFGTNEKLFF
-	TRBJ2-7	TRBV5-6	-	TGTGCCAGCAGCTTGGTGGACAACTCCTACGAGCAGTACTTC	CASSLVDNSYEQYF
-	TRBJ2-3	TRBV3-1/TRBV3-2	-	TGTGCCAGCAGCCCCTTATTTTGGAGGGAGAATGCGACAGATACGCAGTATTTT	CASSPLFWRENATDTQYF
TRBD2	TRBJ2-1	TRBV27	-	TGTGCCACCACGAGCCCTAGCGGGGGGGCACATGAGCAGTTCTTC	CATTSPSGGAHEQFF
-	TRBJ2-5	TRBV15	-	TGTGCCACCAGCAGGCACAGGGACCTAGAGACCCAGTACTTC	CATSRHRDLETQYF
-	TRBJ2-5	TRBV10-3	-	TGTGCCATCAAAGGGGGAGTCCAAGAGACCCAGTACTTC	CAIKGGVQETQYF
TRBD1	TRBJ1-1	TRBV18	-	TGTGCCAGCTCAACAGGGGAATTTGCTTTCTTT	CASSTGEFAFF
-	TRBJ1-2	TRBV4-3	-	TGCGCCAGCAGCCACCGCTCGCGGGGAGCCGACTATGGCTACACCTTC	CASSHRSRGADYGYTF
TRBD2	TRBJ2-3	TRBV3-1/TRBV3-2	-	TGTGCCAGCAGCCAACAACTAGCGGGGGGCATCGATACGCAGTATTTT	CASSQQLAGGIDTQYF
TRBD1	TRBJ1-1	TRBV7-2	-	TGTGCCAGCAGCTTGGCAGGGGGCATTTACACTGAAGCTTTCTTT	CASSLAGGIYTEAFF
TRBD2	TRBJ2-3	TRBV6-5	-	TGTGCCAGCAGCCAACTAGCGGGGGGGACGGATACGCAGTATTTT	CASSQLAGGTDTQYF